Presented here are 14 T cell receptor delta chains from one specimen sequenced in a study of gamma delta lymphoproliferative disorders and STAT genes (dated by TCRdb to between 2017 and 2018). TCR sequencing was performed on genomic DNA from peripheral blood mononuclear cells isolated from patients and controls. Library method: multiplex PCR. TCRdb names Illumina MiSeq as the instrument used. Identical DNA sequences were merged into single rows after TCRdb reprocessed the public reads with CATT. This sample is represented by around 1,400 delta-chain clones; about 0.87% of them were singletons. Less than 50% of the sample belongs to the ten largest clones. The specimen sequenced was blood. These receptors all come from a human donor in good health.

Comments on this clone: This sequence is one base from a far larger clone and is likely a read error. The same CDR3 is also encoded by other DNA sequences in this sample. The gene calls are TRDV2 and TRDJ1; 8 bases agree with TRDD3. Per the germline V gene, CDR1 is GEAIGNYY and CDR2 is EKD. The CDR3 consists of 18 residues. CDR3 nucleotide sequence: TGTGCCTGTGACACCGTGGGGTTACTGGGGGCTAACACCGATAAGCTCATCTTT. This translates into CACDTVGLLGANTDKLIF.

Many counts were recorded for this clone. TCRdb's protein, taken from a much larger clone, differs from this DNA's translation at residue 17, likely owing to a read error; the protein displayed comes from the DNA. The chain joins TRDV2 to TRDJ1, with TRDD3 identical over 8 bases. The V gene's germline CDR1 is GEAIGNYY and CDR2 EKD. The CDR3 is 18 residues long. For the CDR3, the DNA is TGTGCCTGTGACACCGTGGGGTTACTGGGGGCTAACACCGATAAACTCACCTTT. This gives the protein CACDTVGLLGANTDKLTF.

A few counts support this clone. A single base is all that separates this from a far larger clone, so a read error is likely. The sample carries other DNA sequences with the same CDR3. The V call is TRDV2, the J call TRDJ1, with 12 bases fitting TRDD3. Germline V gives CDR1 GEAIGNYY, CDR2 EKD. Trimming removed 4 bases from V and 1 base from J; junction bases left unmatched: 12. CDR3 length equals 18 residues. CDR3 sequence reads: CACDSVHLGDTFTDKLIF. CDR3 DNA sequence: TGTGCCTGTGATTCAGTCCATCTGGGGGATACGTTCACCGATAAACTCATCTTT.

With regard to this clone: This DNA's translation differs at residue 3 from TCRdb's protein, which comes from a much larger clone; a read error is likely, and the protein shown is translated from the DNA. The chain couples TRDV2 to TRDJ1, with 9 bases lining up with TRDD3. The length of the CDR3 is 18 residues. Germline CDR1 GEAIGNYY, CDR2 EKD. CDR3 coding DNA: TGTGCCCGTGACACCCTACTGGGGGACCCCTTCTTGACCGATAAACTCATCTTT. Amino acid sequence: CARDTLLGDPFLTDKLIF.

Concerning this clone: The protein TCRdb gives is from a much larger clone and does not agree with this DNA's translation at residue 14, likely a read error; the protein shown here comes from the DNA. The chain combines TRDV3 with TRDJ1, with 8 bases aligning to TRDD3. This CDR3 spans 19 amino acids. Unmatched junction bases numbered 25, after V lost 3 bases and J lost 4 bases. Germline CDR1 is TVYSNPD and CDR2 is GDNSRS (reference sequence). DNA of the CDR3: TGTGCCTTCTCTTGCTATAATTTACTGGGGGGGGCGTACATCGATAAACTCATCTTT. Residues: CAFSCYNLLGGAYIDKLIF.

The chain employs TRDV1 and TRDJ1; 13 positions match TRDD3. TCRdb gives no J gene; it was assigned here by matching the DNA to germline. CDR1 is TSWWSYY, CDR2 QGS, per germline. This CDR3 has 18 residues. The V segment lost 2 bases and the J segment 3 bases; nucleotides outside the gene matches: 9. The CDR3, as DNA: TGTGCTCTTGGGGAAGCCCCACTGGGGGATACGCAGTCCGATAAACTCATCTTT. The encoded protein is CALGEAPLGDTQSDKLIF.

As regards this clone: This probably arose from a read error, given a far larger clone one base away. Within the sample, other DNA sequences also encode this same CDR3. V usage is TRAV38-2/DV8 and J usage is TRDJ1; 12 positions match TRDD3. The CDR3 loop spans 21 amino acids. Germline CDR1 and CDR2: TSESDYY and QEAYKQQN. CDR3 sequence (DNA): TGTGCTTATAGGAGCGCAATACTGGGGGATACCTATACATGGTACACCGATAAGCTCATCTTT. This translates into CAYRSAILGDTYTWYTDKLIF.

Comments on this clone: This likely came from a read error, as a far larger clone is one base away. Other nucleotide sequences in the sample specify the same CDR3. CDR3 amino acids: CALGPYLYVLVPYTDKLIF. In DNA form, the CDR3 reads TGTGCTCTTGGGCCTTACCTGTATGTTTTGGTTCCGTACACCGATAAACTCATCTTT. The V and J genes are TRDV1 and TRDJ1; D is undetermined. CDR1 and CDR2 from the germline V gene are TSWWSYY and QGS. V was pared by 5 bases and J by 0 bases, with 25 bases between. The CDR3 consists of 19 residues.

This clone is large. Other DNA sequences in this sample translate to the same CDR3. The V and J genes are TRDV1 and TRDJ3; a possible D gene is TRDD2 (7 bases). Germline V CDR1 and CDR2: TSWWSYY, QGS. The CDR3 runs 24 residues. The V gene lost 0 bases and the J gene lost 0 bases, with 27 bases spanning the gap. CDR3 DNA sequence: TGTGCTCTTGGGGAACTTTCCTTCTTTTTCCTACGTACTGGGAGCTCCTGGGACACCCGACAGATGTTTTTC. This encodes CALGELSFFFLRTGSSWDTRQMFF.

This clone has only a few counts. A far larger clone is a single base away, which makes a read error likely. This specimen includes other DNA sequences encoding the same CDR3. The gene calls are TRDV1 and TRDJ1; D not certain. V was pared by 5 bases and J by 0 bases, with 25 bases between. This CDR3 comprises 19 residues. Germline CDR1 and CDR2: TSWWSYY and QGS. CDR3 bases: TGTGCTCTTGGGCCTTACTTGTACGTTTTGGTTCCGTACACCGATAAACTCATCTTT. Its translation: CALGPYLYVLVPYTDKLIF.

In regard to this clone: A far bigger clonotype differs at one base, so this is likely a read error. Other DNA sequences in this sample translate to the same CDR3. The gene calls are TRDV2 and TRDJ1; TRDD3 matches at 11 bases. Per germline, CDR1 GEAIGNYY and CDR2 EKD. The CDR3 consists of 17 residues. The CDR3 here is CACDTLRLGDNTDKLIF. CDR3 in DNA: TGTGCTTGTGACACCCTACGACTGGGGGATAACACCGATAAACTCATCTTT.

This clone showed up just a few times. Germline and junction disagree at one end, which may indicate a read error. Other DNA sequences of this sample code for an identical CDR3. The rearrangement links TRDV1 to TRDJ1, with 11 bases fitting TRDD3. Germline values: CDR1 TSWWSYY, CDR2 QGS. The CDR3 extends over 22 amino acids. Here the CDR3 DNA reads TGTGCTCTTGGGGAAGGAGTGTGGGGAAAGTATTTGGGGGATACGCGGGCCGACAAACTCATCTTT. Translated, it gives CALGEGVWGKYLGDTRADKLIF.

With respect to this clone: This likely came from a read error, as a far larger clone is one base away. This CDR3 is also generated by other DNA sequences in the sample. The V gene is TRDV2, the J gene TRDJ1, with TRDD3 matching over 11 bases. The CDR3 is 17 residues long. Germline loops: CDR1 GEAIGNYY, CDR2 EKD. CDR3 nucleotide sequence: TGTGCCTGTGACACCCTACGACTGGGGGATAACACTGATAAACTCATCTTT. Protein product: CACDTLRLGDNTDKLIF.

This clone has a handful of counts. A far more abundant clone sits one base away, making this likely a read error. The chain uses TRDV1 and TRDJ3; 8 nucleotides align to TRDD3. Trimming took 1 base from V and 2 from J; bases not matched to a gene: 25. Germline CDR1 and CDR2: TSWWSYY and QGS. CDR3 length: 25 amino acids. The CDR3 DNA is TGTGCTCTTGGGGAACATAGTATAGTGGGGGATCATGGGTCGGCCAAGACCTGGGACACCCGACAGATGTTTTTC. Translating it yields CALGEHSIVGDHGSAKTWDTRQMFF.